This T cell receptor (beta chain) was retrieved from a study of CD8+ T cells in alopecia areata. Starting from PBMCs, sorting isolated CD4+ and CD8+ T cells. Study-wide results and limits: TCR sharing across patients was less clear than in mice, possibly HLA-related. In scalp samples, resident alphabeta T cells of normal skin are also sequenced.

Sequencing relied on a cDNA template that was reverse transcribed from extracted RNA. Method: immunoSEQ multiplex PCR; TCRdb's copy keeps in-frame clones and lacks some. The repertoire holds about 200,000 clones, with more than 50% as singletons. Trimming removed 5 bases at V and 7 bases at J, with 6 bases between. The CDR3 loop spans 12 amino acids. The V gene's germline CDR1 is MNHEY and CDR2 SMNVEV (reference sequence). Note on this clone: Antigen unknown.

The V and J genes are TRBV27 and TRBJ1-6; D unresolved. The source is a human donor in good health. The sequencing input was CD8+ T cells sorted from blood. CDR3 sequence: CASSAINSPLHF. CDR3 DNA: TGTGCCAGCAGTGCAATAAATTCACCCCTCCACTTT.